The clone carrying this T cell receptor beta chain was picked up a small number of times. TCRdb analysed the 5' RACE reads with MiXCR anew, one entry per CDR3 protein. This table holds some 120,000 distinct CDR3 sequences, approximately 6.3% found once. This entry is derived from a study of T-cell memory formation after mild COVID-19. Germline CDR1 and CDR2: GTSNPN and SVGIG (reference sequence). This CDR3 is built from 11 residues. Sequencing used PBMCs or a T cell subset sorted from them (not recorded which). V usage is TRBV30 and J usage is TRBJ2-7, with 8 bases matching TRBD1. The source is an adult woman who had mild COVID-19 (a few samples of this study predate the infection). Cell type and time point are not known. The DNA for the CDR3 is TGTTCGACAGGGGAATTCTACGAGCAGTACTTC. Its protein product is CSTGEFYEQYF.